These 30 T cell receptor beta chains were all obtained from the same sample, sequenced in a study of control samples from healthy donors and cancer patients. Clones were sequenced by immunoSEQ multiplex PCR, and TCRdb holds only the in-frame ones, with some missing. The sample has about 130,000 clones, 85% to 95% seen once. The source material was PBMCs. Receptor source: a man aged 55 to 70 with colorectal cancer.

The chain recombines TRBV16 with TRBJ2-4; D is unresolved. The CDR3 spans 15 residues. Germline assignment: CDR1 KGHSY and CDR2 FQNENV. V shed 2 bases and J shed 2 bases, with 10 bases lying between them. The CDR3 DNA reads TGTGCCAGCAGCCAAGGGTCGCGTTCCAAAAACATTCAGTACTTC. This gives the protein CASSQGSRSKNIQYF. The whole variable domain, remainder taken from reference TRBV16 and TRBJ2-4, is GEEVAQTPKHLVRGEGQKAKLYCAPIKGHSYVFWYQQVLKNEFKFLISFQNENVFDETGMPKERFSAKCLPNSPCSLEIQATKLEDSAVYFCASSQGSRSKNIQYFGAGTRLSVL.

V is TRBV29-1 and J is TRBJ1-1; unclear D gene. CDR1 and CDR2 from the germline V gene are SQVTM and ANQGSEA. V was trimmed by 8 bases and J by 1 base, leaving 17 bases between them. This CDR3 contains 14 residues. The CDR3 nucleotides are TGCAGCTCCAAAGGACCGGGTCCGAACACTGAAGCTTTCTTT. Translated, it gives CSSKGPGPNTEAFF.

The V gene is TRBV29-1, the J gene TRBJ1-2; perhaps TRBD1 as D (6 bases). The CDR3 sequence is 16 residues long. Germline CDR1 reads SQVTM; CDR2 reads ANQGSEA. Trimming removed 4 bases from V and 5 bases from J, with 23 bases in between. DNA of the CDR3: TGCAGCGTTGGAACGGGGGCGGACACTCCCGGGTATGGCTACACCTTC. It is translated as CSVGTGADTPGYGYTF.

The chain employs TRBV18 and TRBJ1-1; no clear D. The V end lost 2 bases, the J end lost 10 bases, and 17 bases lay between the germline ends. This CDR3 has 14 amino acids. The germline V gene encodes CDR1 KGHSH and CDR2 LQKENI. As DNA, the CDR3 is TGTGCCAGCTCACCAAACGAGAAGGTACCACCAGCTTTCTTT. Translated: CASSPNEKVPPAFF.

The CDR3 here is CASSLSTGDSNQPQHF. CDR3 DNA sequence: TGCGCCAGCAGCCTGTCGACAGGGGATAGCAATCAGCCCCAGCATTTT. The rearrangement links TRBV4-1 to TRBJ1-5, with 8 bases lining up with TRBD1. The V segment lost 4 bases and the J segment 0 bases; nucleotides outside the gene matches: 5. This CDR3 is built from 16 residues. The germline gives CDR1 MGHRA, CDR2 YSYEKL.

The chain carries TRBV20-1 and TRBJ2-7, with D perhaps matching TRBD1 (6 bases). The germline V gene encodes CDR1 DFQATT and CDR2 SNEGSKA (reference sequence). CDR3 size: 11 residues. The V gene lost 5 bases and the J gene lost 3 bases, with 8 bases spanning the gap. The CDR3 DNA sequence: TGCAGTGCTGGGACATTCTACGAGCAGTACTTC. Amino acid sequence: CSAGTFYEQYF.

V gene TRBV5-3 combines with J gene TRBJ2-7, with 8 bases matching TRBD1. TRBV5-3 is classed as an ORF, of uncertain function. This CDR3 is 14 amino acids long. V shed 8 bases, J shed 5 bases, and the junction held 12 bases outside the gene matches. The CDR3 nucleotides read TGTGCCAGCAGGATTACAGGGGGTAAGAACGAGCAGTACTTC. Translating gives CASRITGGKNEQYF.

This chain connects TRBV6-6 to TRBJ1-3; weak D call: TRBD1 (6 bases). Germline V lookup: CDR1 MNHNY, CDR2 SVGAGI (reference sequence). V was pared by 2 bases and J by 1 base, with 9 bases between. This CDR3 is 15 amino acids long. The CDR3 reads CASSYPGQSGNTIYF. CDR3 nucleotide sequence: TGTGCCAGCAGTTACCCCGGACAGTCTGGAAACACCATATATTTT.

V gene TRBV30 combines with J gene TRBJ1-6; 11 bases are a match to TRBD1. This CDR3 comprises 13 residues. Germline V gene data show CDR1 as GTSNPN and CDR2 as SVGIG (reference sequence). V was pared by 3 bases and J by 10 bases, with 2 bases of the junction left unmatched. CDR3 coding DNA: TGTGCCTGGAGGGACAGGGGGCCCTCACCCCTCCACTTT. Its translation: CAWRDRGPSPLHF.

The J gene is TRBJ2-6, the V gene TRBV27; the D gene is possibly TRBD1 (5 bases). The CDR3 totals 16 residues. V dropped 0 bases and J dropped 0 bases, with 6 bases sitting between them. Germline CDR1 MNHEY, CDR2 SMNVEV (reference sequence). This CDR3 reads CASSLSRASGANVLTF. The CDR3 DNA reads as TGTGCCAGCAGTTTATCCAGGGCCTCTGGGGCCAACGTCCTGACTTTC. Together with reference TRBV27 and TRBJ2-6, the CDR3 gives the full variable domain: EAQVTQNPRYLITVTGKKLTVTCSQNMNHEYMSWYRQDPGLGLRQIYYSMNVEVTDKGDVPEGYKVSRKEKRNFPLILESPSPNQTSLYFCASSLSRASGANVLTFGAGSRLTVL.

CDR3: CASRNRRSSYNSPLHF. Written as DNA, the CDR3 is TGTGCCAGCAGAAACAGGCGGAGCTCCTATAATTCACCCCTCCACTTT. The rearrangement joins TRBV2 to TRBJ1-6; a weak D match, TRBD1 (5 bases). The CDR3 is 16 amino acids. V was pared by 6 bases and J by 0 bases, with 12 bases between. CDR1 and CDR2 from the germline V gene are SNHLY and FYNNEI.

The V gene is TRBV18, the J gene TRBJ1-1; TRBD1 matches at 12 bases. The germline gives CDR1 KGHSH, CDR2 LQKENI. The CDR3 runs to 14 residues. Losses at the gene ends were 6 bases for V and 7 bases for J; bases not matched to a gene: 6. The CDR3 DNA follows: TGTGCCAGCTCGGGGACAGGGGGCGCGGGTGAAGCTTTCTTT. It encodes CASSGTGGAGEAFF.

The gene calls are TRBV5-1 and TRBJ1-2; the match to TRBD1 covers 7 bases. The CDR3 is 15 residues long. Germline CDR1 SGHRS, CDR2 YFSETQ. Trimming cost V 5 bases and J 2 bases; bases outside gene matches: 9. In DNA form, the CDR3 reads TGCGCCAGCAGTGTCACATCGACAGGGAACTATGGCTACACCTTC. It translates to CASSVTSTGNYGYTF.

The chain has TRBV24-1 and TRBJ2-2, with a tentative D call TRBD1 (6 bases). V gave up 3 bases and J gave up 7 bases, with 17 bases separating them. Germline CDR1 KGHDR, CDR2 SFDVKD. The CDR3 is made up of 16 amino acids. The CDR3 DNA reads TGTGCCACCAGTGATCGTTCGGCAGGGGTAGGCGGGGAGCTGTTTTTT. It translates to CATSDRSAGVGGELFF.

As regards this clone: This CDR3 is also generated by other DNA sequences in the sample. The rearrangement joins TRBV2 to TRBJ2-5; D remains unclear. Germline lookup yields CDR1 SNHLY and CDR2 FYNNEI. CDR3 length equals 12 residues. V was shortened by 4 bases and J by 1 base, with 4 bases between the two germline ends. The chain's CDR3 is CASSVGQETQYF. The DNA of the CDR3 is TGTGCCAGCAGTGTGGGCCAAGAGACCCAGTACTTC.

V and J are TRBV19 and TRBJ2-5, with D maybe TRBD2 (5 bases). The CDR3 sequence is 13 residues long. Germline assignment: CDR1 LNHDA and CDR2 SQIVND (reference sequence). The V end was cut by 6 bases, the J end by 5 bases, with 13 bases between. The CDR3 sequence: CASRRPAEETQYF. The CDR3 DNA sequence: TGTGCCAGTAGACGGCCAGCGGAGGAGACCCAGTACTTC.

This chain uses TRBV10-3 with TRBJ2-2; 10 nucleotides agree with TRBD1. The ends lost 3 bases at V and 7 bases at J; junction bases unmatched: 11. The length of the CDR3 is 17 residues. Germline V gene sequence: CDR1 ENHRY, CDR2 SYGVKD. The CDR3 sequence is CAISDSPGTGVDGELFF. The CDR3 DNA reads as TGTGCCATCAGTGATAGTCCCGGGACAGGGGTGGACGGGGAGCTGTTTTTT.

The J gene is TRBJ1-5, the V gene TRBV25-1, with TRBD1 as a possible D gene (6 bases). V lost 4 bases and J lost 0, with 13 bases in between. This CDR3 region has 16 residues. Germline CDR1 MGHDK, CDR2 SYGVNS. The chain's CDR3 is CASSGGDTSSNQPQHF. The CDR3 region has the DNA TGTGCCAGCAGTGGGGGGGACACTTCTAGCAATCAGCCCCAGCATTTT.

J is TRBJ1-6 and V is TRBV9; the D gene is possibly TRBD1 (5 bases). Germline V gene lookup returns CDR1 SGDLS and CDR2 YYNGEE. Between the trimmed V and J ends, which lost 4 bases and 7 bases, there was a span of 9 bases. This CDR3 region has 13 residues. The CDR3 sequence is CASSMEGNSPLHF. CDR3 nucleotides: TGTGCCAGCAGCATGGAGGGGAATTCACCCCTCCACTTT.

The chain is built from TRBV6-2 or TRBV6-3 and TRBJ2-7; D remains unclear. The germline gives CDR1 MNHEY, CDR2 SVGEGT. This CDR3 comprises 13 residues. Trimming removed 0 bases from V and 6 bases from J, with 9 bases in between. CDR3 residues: CASSYSASGEQYF. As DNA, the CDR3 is TGTGCCAGCAGTTACTCGGCCTCCGGCGAGCAGTACTTC.

Here the CDR3 reads CASSSNRGSETQYF. For the CDR3, the DNA is TGTGCCAGCAGCTCTAACAGGGGTAGCGAGACCCAGTACTTC. V usage is TRBV7-8 and J usage is TRBJ2-5; TRBD1 agrees at 7 bases. This CDR3 has 14 residues. Germline loops: CDR1 SGHVS, CDR2 FQNEAQ. After removal of 4 bases from V and 5 bases from J, the junction contained 7 bases not matched to a gene.

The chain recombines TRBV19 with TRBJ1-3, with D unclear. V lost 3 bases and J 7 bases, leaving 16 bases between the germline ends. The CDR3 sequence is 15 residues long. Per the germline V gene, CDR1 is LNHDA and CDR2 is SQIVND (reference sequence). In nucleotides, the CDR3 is TGTGCCAGTAGTATCCGGGCAGCCTCTCGGAACACCATATATTTT. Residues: CASSIRAASRNTIYF.

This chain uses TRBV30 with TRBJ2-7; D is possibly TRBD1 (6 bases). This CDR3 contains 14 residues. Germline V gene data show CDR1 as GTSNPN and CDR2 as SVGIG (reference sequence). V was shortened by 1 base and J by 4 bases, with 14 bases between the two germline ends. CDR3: CAWSGQGRAYEQYF. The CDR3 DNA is TGTGCCTGGAGTGGGCAGGGGAGAGCTTACGAGCAGTACTTC.

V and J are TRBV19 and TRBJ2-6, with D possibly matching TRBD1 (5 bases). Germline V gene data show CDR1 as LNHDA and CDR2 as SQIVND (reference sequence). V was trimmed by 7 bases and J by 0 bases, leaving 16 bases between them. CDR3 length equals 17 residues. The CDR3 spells CASTSRGSASGANVLTF. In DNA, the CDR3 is TGTGCCAGTACCTCAAGGGGATCGGCCTCTGGGGCCAACGTCCTGACTTTC. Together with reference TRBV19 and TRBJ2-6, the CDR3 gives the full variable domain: DGGITQSPKYLFRKEGQNVTLSCEQNLNHDAMYWYRQDPGQGLRLIYYSQIVNDFQKGDIAEGYSVSREKKESFPLTVTSAQKNPTAFYLCASTSRGSASGANVLTFGAGSRLTVL.

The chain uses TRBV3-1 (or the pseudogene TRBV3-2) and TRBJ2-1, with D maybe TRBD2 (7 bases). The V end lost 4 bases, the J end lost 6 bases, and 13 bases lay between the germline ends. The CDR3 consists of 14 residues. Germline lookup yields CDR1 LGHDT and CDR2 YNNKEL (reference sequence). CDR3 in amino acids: CASSRRGGRNEQFF. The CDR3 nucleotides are TGTGCCAGCAGCCGGAGGGGGGGCCGCAATGAGCAGTTCTTC.

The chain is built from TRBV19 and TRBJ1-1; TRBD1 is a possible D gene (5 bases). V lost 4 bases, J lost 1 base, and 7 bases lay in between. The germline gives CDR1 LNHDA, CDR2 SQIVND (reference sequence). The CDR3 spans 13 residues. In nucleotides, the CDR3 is TGTGCCAGTAGTACCGGACAGAACACTGAAGCTTTCTTT. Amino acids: CASSTGQNTEAFF.

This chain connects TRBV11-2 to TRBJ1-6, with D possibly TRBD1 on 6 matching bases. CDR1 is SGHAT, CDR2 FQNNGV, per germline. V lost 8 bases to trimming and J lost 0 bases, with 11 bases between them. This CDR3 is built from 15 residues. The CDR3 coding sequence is TGTGCCAGCGCCCCGGACAGCTCCTATAATTCACCCCTCCACTTT. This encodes CASAPDSSYNSPLHF.

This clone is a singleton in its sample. The CDR3 is CASSTQTGDIYGYTF. The CDR3 bases are TGCGCCAGCAGCACCCAAACAGGGGATATCTATGGCTACACCTTC. The V gene is TRBV5-1, the J gene TRBJ1-2, with TRBD1 identical over 7 bases. With 4 bases clipped from V and 4 bases from J, the junction kept 10 bases outside the gene matches. This CDR3 is 15 amino acids long. Germline CDR1 and CDR2: SGHRS and YFSETQ.

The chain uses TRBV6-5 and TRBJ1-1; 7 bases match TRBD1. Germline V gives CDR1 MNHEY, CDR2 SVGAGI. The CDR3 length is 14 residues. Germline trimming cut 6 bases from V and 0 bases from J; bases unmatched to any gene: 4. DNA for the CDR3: TGTGCCAGCAGGCCGGGACAGCTGAACACTGAAGCTTTCTTT. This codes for CASRPGQLNTEAFF.

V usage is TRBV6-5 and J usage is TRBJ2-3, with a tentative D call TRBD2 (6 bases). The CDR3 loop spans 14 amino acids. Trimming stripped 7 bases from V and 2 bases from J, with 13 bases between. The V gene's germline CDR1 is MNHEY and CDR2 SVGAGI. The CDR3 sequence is CASTPSGYTDTQYF. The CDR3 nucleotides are TGTGCCAGCACCCCGAGCGGGTACACAGATACGCAGTATTTT.